The TCR beta chain under discussion was sequenced for a study of shared clonotypes between healthy human individuals. Splitting the CD4+ cells yielded a CD45RA+ naive subset and a CD45RA-negative memory subset. About this clone itself: Its antigen is undetermined.

Repertoires were generated with immunoSEQ multiplex PCR, while TCRdb's copy carries only in-frame clones and drops some. The data contain roughly 1,600,000 clones, approximately 98.5% of them singletons. Findings and limits, study-wide: Generation of non-shared clonotypes was less probable than generation of clonotypes shared by all four donors.

The sequence came from a man aged 30 to 39 in good health. Sequences were obtained from naive CD4+ T cells sorted from blood. The subset was: CD45RA+ positively selected.

CDR3 residues: CASSRGAGYGYTF. The CDR3 DNA sequence: TGTGCCAGCTCACGGGGGGCTGGCTATGGCTACACCTTC. The J gene is TRBJ1-2, the V gene TRBV18; D might be TRBD1 (6 bases). V was clipped by 4 bases and J by 4 bases, with 10 bases between them. The germline V gene encodes CDR1 KGHSH and CDR2 LQKENI. The CDR3 is 13 amino acids.